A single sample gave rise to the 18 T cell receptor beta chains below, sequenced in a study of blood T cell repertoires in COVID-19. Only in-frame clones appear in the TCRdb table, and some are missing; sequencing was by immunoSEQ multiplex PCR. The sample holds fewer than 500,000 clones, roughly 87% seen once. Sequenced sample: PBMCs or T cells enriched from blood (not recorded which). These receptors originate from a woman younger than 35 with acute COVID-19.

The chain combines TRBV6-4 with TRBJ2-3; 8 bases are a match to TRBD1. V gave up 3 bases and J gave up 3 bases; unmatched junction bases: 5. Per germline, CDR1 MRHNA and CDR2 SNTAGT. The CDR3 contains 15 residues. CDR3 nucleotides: TGTGCCAGCAGTGATTTTGGACAGGGAACAGATACGCAGTATTTT. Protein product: CASSDFGQGTDTQYF.

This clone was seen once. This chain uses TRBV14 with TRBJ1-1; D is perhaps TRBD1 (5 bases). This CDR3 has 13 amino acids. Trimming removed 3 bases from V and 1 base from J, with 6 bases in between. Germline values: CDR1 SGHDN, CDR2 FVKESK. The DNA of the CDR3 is TGTGCCAGCAGCCAGGGGGGGAACACTGAAGCTTTCTTT. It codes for CASSQGGNTEAFF.

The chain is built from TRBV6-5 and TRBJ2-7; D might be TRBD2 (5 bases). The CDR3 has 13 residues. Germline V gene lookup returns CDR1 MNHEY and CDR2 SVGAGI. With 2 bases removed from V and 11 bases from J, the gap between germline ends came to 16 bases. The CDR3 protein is CASSYAIRDQEYF. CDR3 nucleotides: TGTGCCAGCAGTTACGCCATCCGGGATCAGGAGTACTTC.

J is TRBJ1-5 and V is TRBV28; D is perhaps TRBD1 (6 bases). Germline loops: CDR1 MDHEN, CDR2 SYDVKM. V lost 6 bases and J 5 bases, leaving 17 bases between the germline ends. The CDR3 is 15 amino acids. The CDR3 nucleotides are TGTGCCAGCAGCCCACAGGGTTATAATTATCAGCCCCAGCATTTT. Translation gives CASSPQGYNYQPQHF.

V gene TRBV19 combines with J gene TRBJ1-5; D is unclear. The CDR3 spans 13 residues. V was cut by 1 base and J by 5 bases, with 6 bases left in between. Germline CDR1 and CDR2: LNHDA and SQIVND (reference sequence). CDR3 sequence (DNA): TGTGCCAGTAGTATAGGCAGATATCAGCCCCAGCATTTT. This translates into CASSIGRYQPQHF.

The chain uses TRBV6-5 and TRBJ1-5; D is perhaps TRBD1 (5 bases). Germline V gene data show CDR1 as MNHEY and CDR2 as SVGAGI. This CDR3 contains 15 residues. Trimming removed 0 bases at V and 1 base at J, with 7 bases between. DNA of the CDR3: TGTGCCAGCAGTTACTCGGCAGGGAGCAATCAGCCCCAGCATTTT. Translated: CASSYSAGSNQPQHF.

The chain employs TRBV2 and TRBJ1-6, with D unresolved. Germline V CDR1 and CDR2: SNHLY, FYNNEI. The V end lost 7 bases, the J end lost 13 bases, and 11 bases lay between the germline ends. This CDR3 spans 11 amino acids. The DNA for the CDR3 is TGTGCCAGCACCGAACCCGGGCCCCTCCACTTT. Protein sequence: CASTEPGPLHF. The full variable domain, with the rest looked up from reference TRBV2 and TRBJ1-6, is EPEVTQTPSHQVTQMGQEVILRCVPISNHLYFYWYRQILGQKVEFLVSFYNNEISEKSEIFDDQFSVERPDGSNFTLKIRSTKLEDSAMYFCASTEPGPLHFGNGTRLTVT.

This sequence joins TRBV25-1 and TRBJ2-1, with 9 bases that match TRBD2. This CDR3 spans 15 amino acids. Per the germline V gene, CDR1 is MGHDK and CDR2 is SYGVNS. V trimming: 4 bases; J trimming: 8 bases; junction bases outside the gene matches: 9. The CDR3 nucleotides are TGTGCCAGCAGTGGACGGGCTAGCGGGAACGATGAGCAGTTCTTC. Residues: CASSGRASGNDEQFF.

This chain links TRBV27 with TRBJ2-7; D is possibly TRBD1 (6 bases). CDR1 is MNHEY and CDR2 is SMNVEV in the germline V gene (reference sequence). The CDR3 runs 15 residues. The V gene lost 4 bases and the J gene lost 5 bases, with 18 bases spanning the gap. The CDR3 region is CASSSFLTGYNEQYF. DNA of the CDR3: TGTGCCAGCAGTTCCTTCCTCACAGGGTATAACGAGCAGTACTTC.

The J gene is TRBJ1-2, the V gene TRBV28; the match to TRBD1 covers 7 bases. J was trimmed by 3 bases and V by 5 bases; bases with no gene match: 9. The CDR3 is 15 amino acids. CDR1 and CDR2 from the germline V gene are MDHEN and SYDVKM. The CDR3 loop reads CASSPNRGGDYGYTF. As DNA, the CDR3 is TGTGCCAGCAGTCCCAACAGGGGTGGGGACTATGGCTACACCTTC.

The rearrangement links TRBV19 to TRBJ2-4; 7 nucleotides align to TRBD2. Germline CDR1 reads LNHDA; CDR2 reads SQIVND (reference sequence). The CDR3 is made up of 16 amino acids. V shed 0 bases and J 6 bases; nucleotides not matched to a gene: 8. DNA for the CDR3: TGTGCCAGTAGTATAGATCTTGGGGGGGGACGAAACATTCAGTACTTC. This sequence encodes CASSIDLGGGRNIQYF.

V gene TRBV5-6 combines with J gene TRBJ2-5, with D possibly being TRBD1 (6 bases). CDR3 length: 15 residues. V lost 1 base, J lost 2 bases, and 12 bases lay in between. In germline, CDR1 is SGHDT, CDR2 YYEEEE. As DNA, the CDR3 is TGTGCCAGCAGCTTGTTGGGACACACTCAAGAGACCCAGTACTTC. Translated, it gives CASSLLGHTQETQYF.

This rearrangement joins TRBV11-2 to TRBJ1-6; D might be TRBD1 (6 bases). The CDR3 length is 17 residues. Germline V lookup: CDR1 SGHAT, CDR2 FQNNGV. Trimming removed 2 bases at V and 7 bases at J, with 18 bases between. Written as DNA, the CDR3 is TGTGCCAGCAGCTTATTGACCGCCGGACAGCTGAATTCACCCCTCCACTTT. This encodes CASSLLTAGQLNSPLHF.

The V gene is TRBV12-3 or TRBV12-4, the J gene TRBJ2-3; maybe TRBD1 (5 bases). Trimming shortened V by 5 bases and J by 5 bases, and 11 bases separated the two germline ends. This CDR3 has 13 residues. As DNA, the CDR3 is TGTGCCAGCAGTCCTCAGGGTCAAGATACGCAGTATTTT. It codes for CASSPQGQDTQYF.

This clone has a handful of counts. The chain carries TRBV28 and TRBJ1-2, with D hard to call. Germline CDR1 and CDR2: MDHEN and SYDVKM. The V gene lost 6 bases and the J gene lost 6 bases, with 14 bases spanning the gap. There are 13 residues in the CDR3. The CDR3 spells CASSGLLSNGYTF. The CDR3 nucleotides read TGTGCCAGCAGCGGTCTGTTATCTAATGGCTACACCTTC.

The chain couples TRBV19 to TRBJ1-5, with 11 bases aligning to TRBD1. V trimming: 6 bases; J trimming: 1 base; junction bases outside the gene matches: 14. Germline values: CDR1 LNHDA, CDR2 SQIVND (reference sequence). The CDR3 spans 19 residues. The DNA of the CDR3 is TGTGCCAGTAGGTTAAAAGGCCGGGACAGGGGGTTGAGCAATCAGCCCCAGCATTTT. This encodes CASRLKGRDRGLSNQPQHF.

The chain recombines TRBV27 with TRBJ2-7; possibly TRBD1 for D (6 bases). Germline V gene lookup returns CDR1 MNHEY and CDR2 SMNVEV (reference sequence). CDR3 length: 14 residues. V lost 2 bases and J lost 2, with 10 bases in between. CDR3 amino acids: CASSLIDRPYEQYF. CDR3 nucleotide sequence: TGTGCCAGCAGTTTAATTGACAGGCCCTACGAGCAGTACTTC.

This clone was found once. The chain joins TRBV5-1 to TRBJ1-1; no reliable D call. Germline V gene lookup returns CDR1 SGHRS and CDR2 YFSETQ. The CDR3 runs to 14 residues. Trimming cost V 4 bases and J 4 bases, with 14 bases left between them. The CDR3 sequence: CASSGMGRSTEAFF. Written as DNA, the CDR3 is TGCGCCAGCAGCGGAATGGGGAGGAGCACTGAAGCTTTCTTT.